This entry lists 27 T cell receptor beta chains sequenced from one sample in a study of graft-versus-host responses after intestinal transplantation. What these receptors recognize is not known. Method: immunoSEQ multiplex PCR; TCRdb's copy keeps in-frame clones and lacks some. The sample holds over 85,000 clones, approximately 94% seen once. Source: unstimulated CD4+ T cells sorted from spleen or lymph node cells, taken before transplant. The source of these receptors is a human donor who was the organ donor for an intestinal transplant.

The chain couples TRBV18 to TRBJ2-7; 9 nucleotides align to TRBD1. This CDR3 region has 16 residues. Germline V gene sequence: CDR1 KGHSH, CDR2 LQKENI. V was clipped by 1 base and J by 5 bases; unmatched bases: 9. CDR3 loop: CASSPLPGQGSNEQYF. The CDR3 coding sequence is TGTGCCAGCTCACCACTCCCTGGACAGGGGAGCAACGAGCAGTACTTC.

The J gene is TRBJ2-3, the V gene TRBV27; 9 bases match TRBD2. Germline lookup yields CDR1 MNHEY and CDR2 SMNVEV (reference sequence). V lost 6 bases, J lost 0 bases, and 4 bases stayed unmatched. CDR3 length: 15 residues. CDR3 sequence reads: CASSLGLASTDTQYF. The CDR3 coding sequence is TGTGCCAGCAGCCTGGGACTAGCTAGCACAGATACGCAGTATTTT.

The chain couples TRBV5-6 to TRBJ1-4; maybe TRBD1 (6 bases). V was cut by 3 bases and J by 2 bases, with 17 bases left in between. This CDR3 has 17 residues. The germline CDR1 and CDR2 sequences are SGHDT and YYEEEE. The CDR3 region has the DNA TGTGCCAGCAGCTACGGGGGGCCGGGAGCGACTAATGAAAAACTGTTTTTT. Amino acid sequence: CASSYGGPGATNEKLFF.

The chain has TRBV30 and TRBJ1-5; TRBD1 matches at 7 bases. The V segment lost 2 bases and the J segment 7 bases; nucleotides outside the gene matches: 8. This CDR3 is 14 amino acids long. Germline lookup yields CDR1 GTSNPN and CDR2 SVGIG (reference sequence). CDR3 region: CAWSFTGAGQPQHF. The CDR3 DNA reads TGTGCCTGGAGTTTTACAGGGGCGGGACAGCCCCAGCATTTT. Combining the CDR3 with reference TRBV30 and TRBJ1-5 gives the whole variable domain SQTIHQWPATLVQPVGSPLSLECTVEGTSNPNLYWYRQAAGRGLQLLFYSVGIGQISSEVPQNLSASRPQDRQFILSSKKLLLSDSGFYLCAWSFTGAGQPQHFGDGTRLSIL.

V gene TRBV28 combines with J gene TRBJ2-7; D call uncertain. V lost 2 bases and J 6 bases, leaving 8 bases between the germline ends. The CDR3 covers 12 residues. Germline V gene lookup returns CDR1 MDHEN and CDR2 SYDVKM. In DNA, the CDR3 is TGTGCCAGCAGTTTAGCGGATGGCGAGCAGTACTTC. This encodes CASSLADGEQYF.

The chain links TRBV18 to TRBJ1-3; 9 bases agree with TRBD1. In germline, CDR1 is KGHSH, CDR2 LQKENI. This CDR3 region has 16 residues. V dropped 3 bases and J dropped 1; count of bases not matched to a gene: 4. CDR3 DNA: TGTGCCAGCTCACCGCCGGGGACAGGGTCTGGAAACACCATATATTTT. Protein: CASSPPGTGSGNTIYF.

V and J are TRBV7-2 and TRBJ2-1, with TRBD2 identical over 7 bases. The germline CDR1 and CDR2 sequences are SGHTA and FQGNSA. The CDR3 is 14 residues long. The trim removed 8 bases at V and 7 bases at J, leaving 11 bases unmatched. This CDR3 reads CASSKVGGVNEQFF. The CDR3 region has the DNA TGTGCCAGCTCAAAAGTGGGGGGGGTGAATGAGCAGTTCTTC.

This clone occurred a few times. The chain recombines TRBV19 with TRBJ1-1, with D hard to call. Germline V gives CDR1 LNHDA, CDR2 SQIVND (reference sequence). The CDR3 loop spans 10 amino acids. Trimming cost V 6 bases and J 10 bases, with 9 bases left between them. The CDR3 sequence: CASSAIVAFF. The CDR3 region has the DNA TGTGCCAGTAGCGCAATTGTAGCTTTCTTT.

The chain employs TRBV7-9 and TRBJ2-1, with 11 bases fitting TRBD2. The V gene end was trimmed by 7 bases and the J gene end by 1 base; junction bases not matched to a gene: 3. Looked up from germline, CDR1 is SEHNR and CDR2 is FQNEAQ (reference sequence). The CDR3 runs to 15 residues. This chain's CDR3 is CASTRLAGSYNEQFF. CDR3 DNA sequence: TGTGCCAGCACCCGACTAGCGGGGTCCTACAATGAGCAGTTCTTC.

The V call is TRBV28, the J call TRBJ2-7; D call uncertain. CDR3 length: 13 amino acids. Germline CDR1 is MDHEN and CDR2 is SYDVKM. Trimming removed 8 bases at V and 3 bases at J, with 14 bases between. CDR3 DNA: TGTGCCAGCCGGACGGGTCCTTACTACGAGCAGTACTTC. As protein: CASRTGPYYEQYF.

V and J are TRBV7-2 and TRBJ1-2; D is unclear. CDR1 and CDR2 (germline): SGHTA, FQGNSA. With 0 bases removed from V and 6 bases from J, the gap between germline ends came to 5 bases. The CDR3 sequence is 12 residues long. The CDR3 coding sequence is TGTGCCAGCAGCTTAGCCGGGAATGGCTACACCTTC. Residues: CASSLAGNGYTF.

This chain joins TRBV5-1 and TRBJ2-7, with 9 nucleotides matching TRBD1. After removal of 1 base from V and 3 bases from J, the junction contained 8 bases not matched to a gene. Germline V lookup: CDR1 SGHRS, CDR2 YFSETQ. CDR3 length equals 16 residues. CDR3 DNA sequence: TGCGCCAGCAGCTTGATGACGGGACAGGGTATCTACGAGCAGTACTTC. This codes for CASSLMTGQGIYEQYF.

The chain employs TRBV5-6 and TRBJ1-2, with D tentatively TRBD1 (6 bases). Germline lookup yields CDR1 SGHDT and CDR2 YYEEEE. The CDR3 is 15 amino acids. Trimming removed 3 bases from V and 2 bases from J, with 14 bases in between. CDR3 bases: TGTGCCAGCAGCTACGCAGACAGGACCAACTATGGCTACACCTTC. This codes for CASSYADRTNYGYTF.

The J gene is TRBJ2-5, the V gene TRBV5-8; D may match TRBD1 or TRBD2 (5 bases each). This CDR3 is built from 15 residues. The germline V gene has CDR1 SGHTS and CDR2 YDEGEE. V lost 4 bases and J lost 2, with 15 bases in between. The CDR3 region has the DNA TGTGCCAGCAGCCCGGGGACGGGGAAACAAGAGACCCAGTACTTC. It encodes CASSPGTGKQETQYF.

This sequence joins TRBV10-3 and TRBJ1-2; 8 bases agree with TRBD1. This CDR3 has 15 amino acids. Germline CDR1 reads ENHRY; CDR2 reads SYGVKD. Trimming removed 4 bases from V and 4 bases from J; junction bases left unmatched: 8. The DNA for the CDR3 is TGTGCCATCAGTGTCCCCGGACAGGGAGCCTATGGCTACACCTTC. Protein sequence: CAISVPGQGAYGYTF.

This chain uses TRBV5-1 with TRBJ2-7; no reliable D call. Germline V gene data show CDR1 as SGHRS and CDR2 as YFSETQ. There are 14 residues in the CDR3. V was cut by 0 bases and J by 1 base, with 8 bases left in between. The CDR3 bases are TGCGCCAGCAGCTTGGCCGTACAGTCCTACGAGCAGTACTTC. Its translation is CASSLAVQSYEQYF.

The V call is TRBV19, the J call TRBJ1-6, with D perhaps TRBD1 (5 bases). The CDR3 contains 17 residues. Germline lookup yields CDR1 LNHDA and CDR2 SQIVND (reference sequence). Trimming left V 5 bases short and J 7 bases short, with 21 bases between. The CDR3 protein is CASSPLRGAGRNSPLHF. The CDR3 bases are TGTGCCAGTAGTCCCCTTCGGGGCGCCGGAAGGAATTCACCCCTCCACTTT.

The V gene is TRBV6-4, the J gene TRBJ2-2; TRBD1 might be the D (6 bases). The CDR3 contains 14 residues. The V gene lost 4 bases and the J gene lost 0 bases, with 6 bases spanning the gap. Germline CDR1 and CDR2: MRHNA and SNTAGT. The DNA for the CDR3 is TGTGCCAGCAGTGCAGGGGCGAACACCGGGGAGCTGTTTTTT. This sequence encodes CASSAGANTGELFF.

The chain uses TRBV11-2 and TRBJ1-2, with D perhaps TRBD1 (5 bases). Germline CDR1 is SGHAT and CDR2 is FQNNGV. This CDR3 spans 15 amino acids. V was shortened by 5 bases and J by 8 bases, with 21 bases between the two germline ends. CDR3 in amino acids: CASSRAGTKAGGYTF. The CDR3 DNA follows: TGTGCCAGCAGCCGAGCGGGCACAAAGGCAGGGGGCTACACCTTC.

The chain is built from TRBV7-2 and TRBJ1-3; 9 positions agree with TRBD1. With V trimmed by 4 bases and J by 4 bases, 14 bases remained unmatched. Germline CDR1 is SGHTA and CDR2 is FQGNSA. The CDR3 is 18 residues long. The CDR3 coding sequence is TGTGCCAGCAGCTCCGGACAGGGGAGTCTTTTAGCCGGAAACACCATATATTTT. Encoded protein: CASSSGQGSLLAGNTIYF.

V and J are TRBV6-5 and TRBJ1-2; TRBD1 aligns across 7 bases. Germline V gene lookup returns CDR1 MNHEY and CDR2 SVGAGI. Losses at the gene ends were 8 bases for V and 0 bases for J; bases not matched to a gene: 3. The CDR3 is 13 amino acids. The CDR3 DNA reads as TGTGCCAGCGAGGGGACAGCTAACTATGGCTACACCTTC. Encoded protein: CASEGTANYGYTF.

The chain uses TRBV30 and TRBJ2-1; 9 positions agree with TRBD2. This CDR3 contains 14 residues. Germline trimming cut 1 base from V and 10 bases from J; bases unmatched to any gene: 8. CDR1 is GTSNPN and CDR2 is SVGIG in the germline V gene (reference sequence). The CDR3 spells CAWSETAGGREQFF. DNA for the CDR3: TGTGCCTGGAGTGAGACAGCGGGGGGTAGGGAGCAGTTCTTC.

The chain joins TRBV2 to TRBJ2-2; D is unclear. Per the germline V gene, CDR1 is SNHLY and CDR2 is FYNNEI. Deletions cut 5 bases from V and 0 bases from J, with 1 base between. The length of the CDR3 is 12 residues. In DNA form, the CDR3 reads TGTGCCAGCAGTTCGAACACCGGGGAGCTGTTTTTT. It codes for CASSSNTGELFF.

The chain couples TRBV28 to TRBJ2-7; TRBD2 matches at 7 bases. The CDR3 runs 14 residues. CDR1 is MDHEN, CDR2 SYDVKM, per germline. V trimming: 7 bases; J trimming: 2 bases; junction bases outside the gene matches: 8. CDR3: CASKWGSGAYEQYF. The CDR3 nucleotides read TGTGCCAGCAAGTGGGGCAGCGGGGCCTACGAGCAGTACTTC.

The J gene is TRBJ2-2, the V gene TRBV21-1; TRBD2, the table's D call, was not compared with the DNA. TRBV21-1 represents a pseudogene. The CDR3 covers 17 residues. CDR3 nucleotide sequence: TGTGCCAGCAGCAAAGCCCCAGAGCGGTCGAACACCGGGGAGCTGTTTTTT. This codes for CASSKAPERSNTGELFF.

The rearrangement links TRBV11-2 to TRBJ2-1; D perhaps matches TRBD2 (6 bases). Trimming pared 1 base from V and 2 bases from J, leaving 6 bases between. CDR3 length: 14 amino acids. Germline V gives CDR1 SGHAT, CDR2 FQNNGV. The CDR3 coding sequence is TGTGCCAGCAGCTTAGCGGGGGCCTACAATGAGCAGTTCTTC. Translation: CASSLAGAYNEQFF.

The chain couples TRBV5-1 to TRBJ1-1, with no clear D. The V gene lost 4 bases and the J gene lost 0 bases, with 13 bases spanning the gap. Germline CDR1 reads SGHRS; CDR2 reads YFSETQ. The CDR3 contains 15 residues. DNA for the CDR3: TGCGCCAGCAGCCGGGGTTCGGGGATGAACACTGAAGCTTTCTTT. Translation: CASSRGSGMNTEAFF. Together with reference TRBV5-1 and TRBJ1-1, the CDR3 gives the full variable domain: KAGVTQTPRYLIKTRGQQVTLSCSPISGHRSVSWYQQTPGQGLQFLFEYFSETQRNKGNFPGRFSGRQFSNSRSEMNVSTLELGDSALYLCASSRGSGMNTEAFFGQGTRLTVV.